The entry below describes one TCR beta chain. RNA in amounts of roughly 0.5 to 1 ug was reverse transcribed with random hexamers. One entry per CDR3 protein results from TCRdb running MiXCR on the immunoSEQ multiplex PCR reads. The top ten hold approximately 0.3% of the sample, which has 100,000 to 110,000 distinct CDR3 sequences, 95% seen once. The sample originates from a study of CD8 T cells in Susac syndrome. V trimming: 3 bases; J trimming: 6 bases; junction bases outside the gene matches: 3. The CDR3 runs to 12 residues. From germline, CDR1 is SQVTM and CDR2 ANQGSEA. Sequenced: CD8+ T cells from PBMCs. This TCR derives from a human donor with Susac syndrome. J is TRBJ1-2 and V is TRBV29-1, with 8 bases fitting TRBD1. As DNA, the CDR3 is TGCAGCGTTGAGACGACAGGGGATGGCTACACCTTC. The encoded protein is CSVETTGDGYTF. Variable domain in full (rest from reference TRBV29-1 and TRBJ1-2): SAVISQKPSRDICQRGTSLTIQCQVDSQVTMMFWYRQQPGQSLTLIATANQGSEATYESGFVIDKFPISRPNLTFSTLTVSNMSPEDSSIYLCSVETTGDGYTFGSGTRLTVV.